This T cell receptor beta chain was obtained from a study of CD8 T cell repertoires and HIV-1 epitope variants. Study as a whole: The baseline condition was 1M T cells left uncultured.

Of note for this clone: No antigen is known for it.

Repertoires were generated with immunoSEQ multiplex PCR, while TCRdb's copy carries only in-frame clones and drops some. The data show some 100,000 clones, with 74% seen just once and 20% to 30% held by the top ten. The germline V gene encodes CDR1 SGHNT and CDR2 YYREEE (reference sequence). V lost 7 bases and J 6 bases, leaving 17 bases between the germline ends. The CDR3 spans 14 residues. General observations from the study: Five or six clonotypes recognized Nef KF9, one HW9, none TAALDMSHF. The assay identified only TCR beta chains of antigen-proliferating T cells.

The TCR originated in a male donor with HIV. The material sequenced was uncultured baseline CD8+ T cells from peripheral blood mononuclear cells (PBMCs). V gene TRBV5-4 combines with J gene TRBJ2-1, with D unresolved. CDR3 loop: CASARLVGSNEQFF. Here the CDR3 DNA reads TGTGCCAGCGCCCGGCTGGTAGGGTCCAATGAGCAGTTCTTC.